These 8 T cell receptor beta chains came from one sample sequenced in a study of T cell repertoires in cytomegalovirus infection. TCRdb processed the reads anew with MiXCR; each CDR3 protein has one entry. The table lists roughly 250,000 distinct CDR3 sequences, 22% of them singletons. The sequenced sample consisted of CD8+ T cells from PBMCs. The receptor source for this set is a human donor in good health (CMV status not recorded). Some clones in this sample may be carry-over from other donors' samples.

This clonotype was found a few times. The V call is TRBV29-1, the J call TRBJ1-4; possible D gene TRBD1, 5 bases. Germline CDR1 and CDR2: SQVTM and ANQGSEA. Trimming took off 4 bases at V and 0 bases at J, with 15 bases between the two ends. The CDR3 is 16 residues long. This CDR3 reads CSVVGGLGSTNEKLFF. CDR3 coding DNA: TGCAGCGTTGTTGGGGGTCTCGGTTCAACTAATGAAAAACTGTTTTTT.

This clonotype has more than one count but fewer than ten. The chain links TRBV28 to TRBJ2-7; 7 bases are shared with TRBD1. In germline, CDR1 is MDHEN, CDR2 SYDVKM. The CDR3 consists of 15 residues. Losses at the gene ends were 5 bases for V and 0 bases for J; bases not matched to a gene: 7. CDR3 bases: TGTGCCAGCAGTCCCCCCAGGGGGACCTCCTACGAGCAGTACTTC. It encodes CASSPPRGTSYEQYF.

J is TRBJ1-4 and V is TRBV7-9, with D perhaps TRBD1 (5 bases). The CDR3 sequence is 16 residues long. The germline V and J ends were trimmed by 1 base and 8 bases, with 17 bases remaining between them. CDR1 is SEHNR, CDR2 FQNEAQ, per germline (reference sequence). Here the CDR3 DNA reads TGTGCCAGCAGCTTAGAATTACAAGGGGCTCGGGAAAAACTGTTTTTT. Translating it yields CASSLELQGAREKLFF.

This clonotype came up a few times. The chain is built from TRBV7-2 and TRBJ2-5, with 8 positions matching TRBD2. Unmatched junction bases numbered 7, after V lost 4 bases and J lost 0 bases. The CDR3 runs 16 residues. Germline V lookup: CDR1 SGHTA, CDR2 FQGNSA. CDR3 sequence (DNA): TGTGCCAGCAGCTGGTCCGGGGGGGAGTACCAAGAGACCCAGTACTTC. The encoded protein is CASSWSGGEYQETQYF.

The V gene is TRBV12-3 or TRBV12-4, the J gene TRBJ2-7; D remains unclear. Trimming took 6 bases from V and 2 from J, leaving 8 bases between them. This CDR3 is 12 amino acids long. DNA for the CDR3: TGTGCCAGCAGCTGGGCTGCCTACGAGCAGTACTTC. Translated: CASSWAAYEQYF.

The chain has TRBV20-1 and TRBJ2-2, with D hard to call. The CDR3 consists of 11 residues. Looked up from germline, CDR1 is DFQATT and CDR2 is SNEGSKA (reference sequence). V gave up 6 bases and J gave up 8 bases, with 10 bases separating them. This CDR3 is CSATVAGELFF. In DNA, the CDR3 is TGCAGTGCCACAGTTGCGGGGGAGCTGTTTTTT.

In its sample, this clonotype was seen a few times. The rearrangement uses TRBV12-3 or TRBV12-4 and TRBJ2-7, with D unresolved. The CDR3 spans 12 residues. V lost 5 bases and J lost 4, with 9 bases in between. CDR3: CASSPLLYEQYF. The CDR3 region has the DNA TGTGCCAGCAGTCCCCTATTGTACGAGCAGTACTTC.

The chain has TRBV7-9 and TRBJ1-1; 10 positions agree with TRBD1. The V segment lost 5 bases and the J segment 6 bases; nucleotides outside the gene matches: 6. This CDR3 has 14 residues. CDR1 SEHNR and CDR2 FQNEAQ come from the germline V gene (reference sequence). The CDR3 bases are TGTGCCAGCAGCCCCGGGACAGGGGAGCCTGAAGCTTTCTTT. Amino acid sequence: CASSPGTGEPEAFF.